Sequencing of this TCR beta chain was carried out in a study of blood T cell repertoires in COVID-19. On the study more broadly: The United States, Italy and Spain were the sources of the acute and convalescent COVID-19 samples. Nucleic acid was either cDNA or gDNA, and it came from T cells, B-cell-depleted T cells, or PBMCs.

Germline V gene lookup returns CDR1 MNHEY and CDR2 SMNVEV (reference sequence). The CDR3 covers 14 residues. The J segment lost 10 bases and the V segment lost 7 bases, leaving 8 bases of the junction unmatched. Methods used by the authors: The assay estimated nucleated cells by amplifying reference gene primers. Repertoires were generated with immunoSEQ multiplex PCR, while TCRdb's copy carries only in-frame clones and drops some. The V and J calls and clone size were taken over from that table, and D and trimming were inferred from the DNA. The sample lists some 70,000 clones, 70% to 90% seen once, with less than 3% in the top ten.

The TCR sequence derives from a man between 65 and 80 years old with active or convalescent COVID-19. Input material: peripheral blood. V usage is TRBV27 and J usage is TRBJ1-6, with 9 bases matching TRBD1. The CDR3 DNA reads TGTGCCAGCACGGGACAGGGAGCGTTATCACCCCTCCACTTT. It encodes CASTGQGALSPLHF.